The next 25 T cell receptor beta chains were all read from a single sample in a study of multiple sclerosis patients with progressive multifocal leukoencephalopathy. Method: immunoSEQ multiplex PCR; TCRdb's copy keeps in-frame clones and lacks some. The sample contains tens of thousands of clones, around 90% of which appear only once. Regarding time point: before natalizumab initiation. The sample comprised PBMCs. The receptors come from a human donor with multiple sclerosis.

In this sample, this clone turned up a few times. The chain has TRBV6-6 and TRBJ2-7; D not certain. V was clipped by 6 bases and J by 3 bases, with 9 bases between them. The CDR3 covers 12 residues. CDR1 and CDR2 from the germline V gene are MNHNY and SVGAGI (reference sequence). CDR3 residues: CASRSQVYEQYF. The CDR3 DNA reads as TGTGCCAGCAGATCCCAAGTCTACGAGCAGTACTTC.

This clone has only one observation. This chain joins TRBV30 and TRBJ1-4, with 9 bases matching TRBD1. Germline lookup yields CDR1 GTSNPN and CDR2 SVGIG (reference sequence). CDR3 length equals 13 residues. The junction had 7 bases not matched to a gene; V was cut back by 6 bases and J by 8 bases. CDR3 DNA: TGTGCCTGCCAATTGACAGGGGGGGAAAAACTGTTTTTT. Its translation: CACQLTGGEKLFF. The entire variable domain, with the rest obtained from reference TRBV30 and TRBJ1-4, is as follows: SQTIHQWPATLVQPVGSPLSLECTVEGTSNPNLYWYRQAAGRGLQLLFYSVGIGQISSEVPQNLSASRPQDRQFILSSKKLLLSDSGFYLCACQLTGGEKLFFGSGTQLSVL.

The V call is TRBV7-2, the J call TRBJ1-1; no firm D call. The CDR3 covers 14 residues. CDR1 and CDR2 from the germline V gene are SGHTA and FQGNSA. Trimming removed 4 bases from V and 1 base from J, with 10 bases in between. The CDR3 loop reads CASSWSTANTEAFF. CDR3 coding DNA: TGTGCCAGCAGCTGGTCCACAGCGAACACTGAAGCTTTCTTT.

This clone was detected only a few times. V is TRBV6-1 and J is TRBJ1-5; D gene ambiguous. Germline V gene data show CDR1 as MNHNS and CDR2 as SASEGT. The germline V and J ends were trimmed by 4 bases and 3 bases, with 16 bases remaining between them. The length of the CDR3 is 16 residues. CDR3 amino acids: CASSGGVSAFNQPQHF. As DNA, the CDR3 is TGTGCCAGCAGTGGTGGAGTCAGCGCCTTCAATCAGCCCCAGCATTTT.

The V call is TRBV5-6, the J call TRBJ2-3; 9 positions agree with TRBD1. Looked up from germline, CDR1 is SGHDT and CDR2 is YYEEEE. The CDR3 runs to 16 residues. V shed 4 bases and J 3 bases; nucleotides not matched to a gene: 9. CDR3: CASSPLDRGVTDTQYF. The CDR3, as DNA: TGTGCCAGCAGCCCTTTGGACAGGGGAGTTACAGATACGCAGTATTTT.

The chain joins TRBV10-3 to TRBJ2-7; tentatively, D is TRBD1 (6 bases). Germline values: CDR1 ENHRY, CDR2 SYGVKD. The V end lost 6 bases, the J end lost 6 bases, and 15 bases lay between the germline ends. CDR3 length: 13 amino acids. The CDR3: CAISPPTGTEQYF. CDR3 in DNA: TGTGCCATCAGCCCCCCAACAGGGACCGAGCAGTACTTC.

The chain carries TRBV7-2 and TRBJ1-2; D is unresolved. V was trimmed by 0 bases and J by 0 bases, leaving 14 bases between them. The CDR3 contains 17 residues. In germline, CDR1 is SGHTA, CDR2 FQGNSA. The CDR3 sequence: CASSLAINPRTNYGYTF. In DNA, the CDR3 is TGTGCCAGCAGCTTAGCTATTAACCCGAGAACTAACTATGGCTACACCTTC.

The chain employs TRBV5-6 and TRBJ1-6; a weak D match, TRBD1 (5 bases). V was cut by 0 bases and J by 7 bases, with 5 bases left in between. Germline CDR1 reads SGHDT; CDR2 reads YYEEEE. The CDR3 is 13 amino acids. The CDR3 reads CASSLGGNSPLHF. The DNA for the CDR3 is TGTGCCAGCAGCTTGGGGGGGAATTCACCCCTCCACTTT.

The chain links TRBV28 to TRBJ1-2; D remains unclear. V shed 5 bases and J shed 0 bases, with 4 bases lying between them. CDR3 size: 12 residues. Per the germline V gene, CDR1 is MDHEN and CDR2 is SYDVKM. CDR3 residues: CASSTSNYGYTF. The CDR3, as DNA: TGTGCCAGCAGTACCTCTAACTATGGCTACACCTTC.

The chain has TRBV7-9 and TRBJ2-5; 10 bases agree with TRBD2. This CDR3 is 14 amino acids long. Germline lookup yields CDR1 SEHNR and CDR2 FQNEAQ (reference sequence). V lost 2 bases, J lost 3 bases, and 0 bases stayed unmatched. The CDR3 loop is CASSLLAGEETQYF. The DNA of the CDR3 is TGTGCCAGCAGCTTACTAGCGGGGGAAGAGACCCAGTACTTC.

This chain uses TRBV18 with TRBJ2-2; no definite D call. Trimming took off 4 bases at V and 6 bases at J, with 12 bases between the two ends. There are 14 residues in the CDR3. Germline V lookup: CDR1 KGHSH, CDR2 LQKENI. The chain's CDR3 is CASSQGTNAGELFF. The DNA of the CDR3 is TGTGCCAGCTCACAGGGAACCAATGCCGGGGAGCTGTTTTTT.

The rearrangement uses TRBV4-2 and TRBJ2-5, with 9 bases matching TRBD2. The CDR3 covers 16 residues. CDR1 LGHNA and CDR2 YNFKEQ come from the germline V gene. Losses at the gene ends were 4 bases for V and 0 bases for J; bases not matched to a gene: 6. The CDR3 coding sequence is TGTGCCAGCAGCCGAAAAGCGGGGGGCGACCAAGAGACCCAGTACTTC. Encoded protein: CASSRKAGGDQETQYF.

The chain employs TRBV7-6 and TRBJ1-1; 9 positions agree with TRBD1. Germline V gene sequence: CDR1 SGHVS, CDR2 FNYEAQ. V gave up 3 bases and J gave up 2 bases; unmatched junction bases: 4. The CDR3 runs to 15 residues. This CDR3 reads CASSLGQGVNTEAFF. The DNA for the CDR3 is TGTGCCAGCAGCTTGGGACAGGGAGTCAACACTGAAGCTTTCTTT. Variable domain in full (rest from reference TRBV7-6 and TRBJ1-1): GAGVSQSPRYKVTKRGQDVALRCDPISGHVSLYWYRQALGQGPEFLTYFNYEAQQDKSGLPNDRFSAERPEGSISTLTIQRTEQRDSAMYRCASSLGQGVNTEAFFGQGTRLTVV.

V usage is TRBV6-1 and J usage is TRBJ1-3; unclear D gene. V was pared by 5 bases and J by 0 bases, with 8 bases between. Germline values: CDR1 MNHNS, CDR2 SASEGT. The CDR3 spans 14 residues. As DNA, the CDR3 is TGTGCCAGCAGTCCCCCGCCCTCTGGAAACACCATATATTTT. It encodes CASSPPPSGNTIYF.

There are a few counts of this clone. The CDR3, as DNA: TGCGCCAGCAGCCAAGACGCGAGCGGCACTGAAGCTTTCTTT. Its translation: CASSQDASGTEAFF. J is TRBJ1-1 and V is TRBV4-3, with D unresolved. The CDR3 has 14 amino acids. Per the germline V gene, CDR1 is LGHNA and CDR2 is YSLEER. Trimming left V 0 bases short and J 4 bases short, with 9 bases between.

The chain employs TRBV7-2 and TRBJ1-4; D is perhaps TRBD1 (5 bases). V was pared by 3 bases and J by 8 bases, with 10 bases between. The length of the CDR3 is 13 residues. CDR1 is SGHTA and CDR2 is FQGNSA in the germline V gene. In DNA form, the CDR3 reads TGTGCCAGCAGCTTTCAGGGTGGGGAAAAACTGTTTTTT. Translating gives CASSFQGGEKLFF.

The J gene is TRBJ1-1, the V gene TRBV19; no clear D. This CDR3 is 11 amino acids long. The V gene lost 3 bases and the J gene lost 4 bases, with 3 bases spanning the gap. CDR1 LNHDA and CDR2 SQIVND come from the germline V gene (reference sequence). CDR3 region: CASSMVTEAFF. The CDR3 nucleotides are TGTGCCAGTAGTATGGTCACTGAAGCTTTCTTT.

The chain carries TRBV2 and TRBJ1-2; TRBD1 matches at 7 bases. The length of the CDR3 is 12 residues. V gave up 3 bases and J gave up 7 bases; unmatched junction bases: 2. Germline V gene data show CDR1 as SNHLY and CDR2 as FYNNEI. CDR3 nucleotide sequence: TGTGCCAGCAGTGATACAGGGGTTGGCTACACCTTC. It codes for CASSDTGVGYTF.

The chain is built from TRBV6-5 and TRBJ2-7, with TRBD1 identical over 8 bases. CDR3 length: 13 amino acids. Germline values: CDR1 MNHEY, CDR2 SVGAGI. V lost 4 bases and J lost 4; bases outside the gene matches: 3. The CDR3 coding sequence is TGTGCCAGCAGTTTGGACAGGGAATACGAGCAGTACTTC. This encodes CASSLDREYEQYF.

The J gene is TRBJ1-2, the V gene TRBV10-3; perhaps TRBD1 as D (5 bases). The CDR3 extends over 17 amino acids. Germline V gives CDR1 ENHRY, CDR2 SYGVKD. Between the trimmed V and J ends, which lost 2 bases and 1 base, there was a span of 17 bases. CDR3 in amino acids: CAISEQDRQLFNYGYTF. The DNA for the CDR3 is TGTGCCATCAGTGAGCAGGACCGACAGCTCTTTAACTATGGCTACACCTTC.

This clone turned up a few times. The J gene is TRBJ2-7, the V gene TRBV9; D is possibly TRBD1 or TRBD2 (5 bases each). V was shortened by 4 bases and J by 4 bases, with 18 bases between the two germline ends. CDR3 length: 15 amino acids. Germline loops: CDR1 SGDLS, CDR2 YYNGEE. CDR3 DNA: TGTGCCAGCAGCCCAACAACGGGGCTGGGGTACGAGCAGTACTTC. Translating it yields CASSPTTGLGYEQYF.

The count of this clone is one. The chain combines TRBV5-1 with TRBJ2-7; D call uncertain. V was cut by 3 bases and J by 5 bases, with 18 bases left in between. Germline V gene lookup returns CDR1 SGHRS and CDR2 YFSETQ. The CDR3 has 15 amino acids. DNA of the CDR3: TGCGCCAGCAGCTCCCTCGGGCTGTCGGTCCACGAGCAGTACTTC. Translation: CASSSLGLSVHEQYF.

The V gene is TRBV10-3, the J gene TRBJ1-4, with D hard to call. V gave up 7 bases and J gave up 4 bases, with 10 bases separating them. CDR3 length: 13 amino acids. Germline V lookup: CDR1 ENHRY, CDR2 SYGVKD. The CDR3, as DNA: TGTGCCATCAAGGCGGGAGATAATGAAAAACTGTTTTTT. It is translated as CAIKAGDNEKLFF.

The rearrangement joins TRBV4-3 to TRBJ1-5; TRBD1 is a possible D gene (5 bases). Trimming took off 0 bases at V and 6 bases at J, with 9 bases between the two ends. The CDR3 length is 14 residues. Germline V lookup: CDR1 LGHNA, CDR2 YSLEER. The CDR3 DNA sequence: TGCGCCAGCAGCCAAGATCAGGGAAGTCAGCCCCAGCATTTT. This translates into CASSQDQGSQPQHF.

The genes are TRBV18 and TRBJ1-1, with D uncertain. Germline assignment: CDR1 KGHSH and CDR2 LQKENI. CDR3 size: 14 residues. V lost 1 base to trimming and J lost 6 bases, with 12 bases between them. The CDR3 sequence: CASSPQGRRAEAFF. The DNA of the CDR3 is TGTGCCAGCTCACCACAGGGAAGGAGAGCTGAAGCTTTCTTT.